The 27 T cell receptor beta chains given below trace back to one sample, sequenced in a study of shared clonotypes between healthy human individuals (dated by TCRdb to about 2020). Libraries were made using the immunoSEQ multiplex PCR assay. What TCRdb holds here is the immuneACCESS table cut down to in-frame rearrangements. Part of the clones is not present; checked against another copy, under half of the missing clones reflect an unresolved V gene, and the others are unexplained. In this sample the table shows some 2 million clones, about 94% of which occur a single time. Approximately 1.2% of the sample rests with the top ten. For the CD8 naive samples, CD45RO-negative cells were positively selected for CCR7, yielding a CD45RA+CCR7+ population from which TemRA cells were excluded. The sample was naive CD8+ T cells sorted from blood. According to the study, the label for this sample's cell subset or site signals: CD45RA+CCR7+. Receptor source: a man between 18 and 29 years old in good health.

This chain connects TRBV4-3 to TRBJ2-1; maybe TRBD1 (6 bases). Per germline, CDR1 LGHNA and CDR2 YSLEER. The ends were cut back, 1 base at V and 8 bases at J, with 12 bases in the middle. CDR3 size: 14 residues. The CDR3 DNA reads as TGCGCCAGCAGCCAAGGACAGGTGTACTATGAGCAGTTCTTC. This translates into CASSQGQVYYEQFF.

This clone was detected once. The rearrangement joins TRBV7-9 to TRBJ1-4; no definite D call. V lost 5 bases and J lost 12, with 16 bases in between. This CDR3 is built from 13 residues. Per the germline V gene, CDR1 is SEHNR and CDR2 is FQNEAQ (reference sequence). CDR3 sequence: CASSPWTEQELFF. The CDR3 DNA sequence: TGTGCCAGCAGCCCGTGGACTGAGCAGGAACTGTTTTTT.

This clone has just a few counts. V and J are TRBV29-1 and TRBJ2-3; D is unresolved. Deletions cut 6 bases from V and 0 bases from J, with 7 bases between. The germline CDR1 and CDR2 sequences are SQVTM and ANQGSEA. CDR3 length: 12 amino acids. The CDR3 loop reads CSVDTSTDTQYF. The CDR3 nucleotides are TGCAGCGTCGACACCAGCACAGATACGCAGTATTTT.

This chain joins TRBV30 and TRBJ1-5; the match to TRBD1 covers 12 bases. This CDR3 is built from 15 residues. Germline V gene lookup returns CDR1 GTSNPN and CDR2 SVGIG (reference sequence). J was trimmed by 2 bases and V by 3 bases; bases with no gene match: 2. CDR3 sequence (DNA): TGTGCCTGGAGGGGGACAGGGGGCGGCAATCAGCCCCAGCATTTT. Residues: CAWRGTGGGNQPQHF. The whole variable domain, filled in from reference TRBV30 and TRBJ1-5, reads SQTIHQWPATLVQPVGSPLSLECTVEGTSNPNLYWYRQAAGRGLQLLFYSVGIGQISSEVPQNLSASRPQDRQFILSSKKLLLSDSGFYLCAWRGTGGGNQPQHFGDGTRLSIL.

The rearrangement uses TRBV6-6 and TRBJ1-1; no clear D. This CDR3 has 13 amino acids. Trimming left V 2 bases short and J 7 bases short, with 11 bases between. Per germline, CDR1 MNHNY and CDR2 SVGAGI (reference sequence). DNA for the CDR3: TGTGCCAGCAGTTACGATGGAAGTCTTGAAGCTTTCTTT. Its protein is CASSYDGSLEAFF.

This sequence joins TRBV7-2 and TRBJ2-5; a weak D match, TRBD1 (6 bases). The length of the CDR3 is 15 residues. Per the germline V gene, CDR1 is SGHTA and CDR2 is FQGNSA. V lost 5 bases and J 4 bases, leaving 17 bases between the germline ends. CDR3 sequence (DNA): TGTGCCAGCAGCACCGAGCAGGGGAGTGGAGAGACCCAGTACTTC. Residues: CASSTEQGSGETQYF. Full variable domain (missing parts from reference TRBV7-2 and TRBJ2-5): GAGVSQSPSNKVTEKGKDVELRCDPISGHTALYWYRQSLGQGLEFLIYFQGNSAPDKSGLPSDRFSAERTGGSVSTLTIQRTQQEDSAVYLCASSTEQGSGETQYFGPGTRLLVL.

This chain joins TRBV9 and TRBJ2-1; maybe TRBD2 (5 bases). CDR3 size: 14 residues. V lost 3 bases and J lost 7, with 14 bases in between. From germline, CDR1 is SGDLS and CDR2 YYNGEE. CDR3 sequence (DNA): TGTGCCAGCAGCGATGGTAGCGCCATAAATGAGCAGTTCTTC. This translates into CASSDGSAINEQFF. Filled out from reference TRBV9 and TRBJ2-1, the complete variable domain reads DSGVTQTPKHLITATGQRVTLRCSPRSGDLSVYWYQQSLDQGLQFLIQYYNGEERAKGNILERFSAQQFPDLHSELNLSSLELGDSALYFCASSDGSAINEQFFGPGTRLTVL.

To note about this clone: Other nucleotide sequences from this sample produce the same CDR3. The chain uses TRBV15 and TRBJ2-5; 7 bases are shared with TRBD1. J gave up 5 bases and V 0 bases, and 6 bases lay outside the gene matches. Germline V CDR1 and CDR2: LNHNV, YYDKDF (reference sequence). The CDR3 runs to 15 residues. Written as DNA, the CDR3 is TGTGCCACCAGCAGAGAAGGGCAGGGACAGGAGACCCAGTACTTC. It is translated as CATSREGQGQETQYF.

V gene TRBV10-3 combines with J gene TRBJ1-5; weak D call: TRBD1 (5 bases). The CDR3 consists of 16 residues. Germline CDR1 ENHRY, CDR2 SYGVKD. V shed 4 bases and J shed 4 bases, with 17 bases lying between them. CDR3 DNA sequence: TGTGCCATCAGTGGGGACCAGGGAATTAGTAATCAGCCCCAGCATTTT. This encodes CAISGDQGISNQPQHF.

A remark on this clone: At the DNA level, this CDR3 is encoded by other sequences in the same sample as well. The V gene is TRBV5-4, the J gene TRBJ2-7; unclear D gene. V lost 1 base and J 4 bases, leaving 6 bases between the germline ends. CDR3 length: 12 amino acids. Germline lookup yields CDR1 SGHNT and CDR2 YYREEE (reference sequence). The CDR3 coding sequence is TGTGCCAGCAGCTTGAGAGGTTACGAGCAGTACTTC. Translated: CASSLRGYEQYF.

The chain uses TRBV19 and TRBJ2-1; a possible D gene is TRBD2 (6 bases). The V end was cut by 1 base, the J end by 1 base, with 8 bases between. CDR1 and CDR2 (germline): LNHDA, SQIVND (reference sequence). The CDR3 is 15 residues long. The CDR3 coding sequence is TGTGCCAGTAGTATAGTCGGACTATCCTACAATGAGCAGTTCTTC. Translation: CASSIVGLSYNEQFF.

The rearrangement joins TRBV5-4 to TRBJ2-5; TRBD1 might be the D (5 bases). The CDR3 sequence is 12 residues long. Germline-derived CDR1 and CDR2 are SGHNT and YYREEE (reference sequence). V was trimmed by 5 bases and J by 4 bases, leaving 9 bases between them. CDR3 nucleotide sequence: TGTGCCAGCAGTCGGACACTAGAGACCCAGTACTTC. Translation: CASSRTLETQYF.

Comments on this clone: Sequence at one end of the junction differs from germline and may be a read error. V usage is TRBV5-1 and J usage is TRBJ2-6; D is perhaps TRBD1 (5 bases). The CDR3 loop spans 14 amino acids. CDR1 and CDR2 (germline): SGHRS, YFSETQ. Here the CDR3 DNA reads TGCGCCAGCAGCTTGGAGATTGGGGCCAACGTCCTGATTTTC. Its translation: CASSLEIGANVLIF.

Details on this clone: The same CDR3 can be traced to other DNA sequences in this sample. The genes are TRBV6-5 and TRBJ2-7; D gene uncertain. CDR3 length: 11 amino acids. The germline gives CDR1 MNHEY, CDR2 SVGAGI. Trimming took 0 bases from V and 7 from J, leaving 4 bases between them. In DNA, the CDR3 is TGTGCCAGCAGTTACTCTTCTGAGCAGTACTTC. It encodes CASSYSSEQYF.

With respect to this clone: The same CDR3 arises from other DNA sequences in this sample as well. CDR3 protein: CASSYEGTYEQYF. The CDR3 DNA reads TGTGCCAGCAGTTACGAGGGTACCTACGAGCAGTACTTC. This chain links TRBV6-5 with TRBJ2-7, with a weak D call TRBD2 (5 bases). Per the germline V gene, CDR1 is MNHEY and CDR2 is SVGAGI. The CDR3 sequence is 13 residues long. V lost 2 bases to trimming and J lost 2 bases, with 7 bases between them.

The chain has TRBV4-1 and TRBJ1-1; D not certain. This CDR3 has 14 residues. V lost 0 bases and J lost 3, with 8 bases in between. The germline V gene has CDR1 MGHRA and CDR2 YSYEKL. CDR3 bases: TGCGCCAGCAGCCAAGATGCCGAGGACACTGAAGCTTTCTTT. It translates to CASSQDAEDTEAFF.

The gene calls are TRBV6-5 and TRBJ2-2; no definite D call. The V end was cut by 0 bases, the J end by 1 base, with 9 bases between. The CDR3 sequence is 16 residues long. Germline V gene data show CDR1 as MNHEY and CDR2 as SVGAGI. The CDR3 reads CASSYSAFQNTGELFF. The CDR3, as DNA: TGTGCCAGCAGTTACTCGGCTTTCCAGAACACCGGGGAGCTGTTTTTT.

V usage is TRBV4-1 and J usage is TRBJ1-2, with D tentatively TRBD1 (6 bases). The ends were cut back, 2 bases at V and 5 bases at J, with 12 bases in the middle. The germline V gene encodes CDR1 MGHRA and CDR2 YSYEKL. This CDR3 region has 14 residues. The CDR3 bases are TGCGCCAGCAGCCAACCCGGGACACTATATGGCTACACCTTC. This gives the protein CASSQPGTLYGYTF.

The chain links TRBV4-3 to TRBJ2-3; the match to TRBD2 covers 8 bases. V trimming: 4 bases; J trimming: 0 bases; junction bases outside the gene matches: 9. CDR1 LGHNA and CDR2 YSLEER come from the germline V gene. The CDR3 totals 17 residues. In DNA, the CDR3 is TGCGCCAGCAGCCCGAATAGACTAGCGACTAGCACAGATACGCAGTATTTT. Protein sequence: CASSPNRLATSTDTQYF.

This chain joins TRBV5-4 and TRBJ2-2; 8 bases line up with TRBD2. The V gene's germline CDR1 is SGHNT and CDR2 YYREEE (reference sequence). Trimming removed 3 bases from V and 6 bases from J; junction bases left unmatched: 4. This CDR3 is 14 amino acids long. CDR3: CASSSPGGAGELFF. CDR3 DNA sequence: TGTGCCAGCAGCTCCCCCGGGGGGGCCGGGGAGCTGTTTTTT.

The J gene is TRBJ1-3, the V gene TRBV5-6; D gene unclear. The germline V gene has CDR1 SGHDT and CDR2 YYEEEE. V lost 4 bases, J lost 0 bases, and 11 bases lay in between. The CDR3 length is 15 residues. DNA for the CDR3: TGTGCCAGCAGCCTCAGGACCAACTCTGGAAACACCATATATTTT. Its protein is CASSLRTNSGNTIYF.

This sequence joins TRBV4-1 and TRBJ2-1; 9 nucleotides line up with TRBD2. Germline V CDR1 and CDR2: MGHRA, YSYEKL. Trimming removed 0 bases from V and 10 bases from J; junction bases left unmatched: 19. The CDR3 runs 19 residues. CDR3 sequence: CASSQDRRLAGPDPREQFF. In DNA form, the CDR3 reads TGCGCCAGCAGCCAAGATCGGCGGCTAGCGGGGCCGGACCCCAGGGAGCAGTTCTTC.

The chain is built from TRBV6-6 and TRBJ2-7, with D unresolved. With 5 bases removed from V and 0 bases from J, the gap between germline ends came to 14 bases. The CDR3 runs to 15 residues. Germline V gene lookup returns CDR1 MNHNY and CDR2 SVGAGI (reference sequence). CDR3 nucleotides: TGTGCCAGCAGTCGGACCCGCGACCCCTCCTACGAGCAGTACTTC. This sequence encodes CASSRTRDPSYEQYF.

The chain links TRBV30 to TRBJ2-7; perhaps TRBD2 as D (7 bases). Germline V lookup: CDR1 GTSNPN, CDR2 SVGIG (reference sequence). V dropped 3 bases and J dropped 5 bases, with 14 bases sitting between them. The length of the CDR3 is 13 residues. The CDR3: CAWSARGLDEQYF. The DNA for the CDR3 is TGTGCCTGGAGCGCGCGGGGGCTGGACGAGCAGTACTTC.

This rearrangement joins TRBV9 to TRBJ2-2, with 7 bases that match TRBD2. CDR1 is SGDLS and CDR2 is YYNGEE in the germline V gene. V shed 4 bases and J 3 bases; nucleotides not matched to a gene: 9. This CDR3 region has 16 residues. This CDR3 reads CASSSSLLADTGELFF. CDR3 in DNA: TGTGCCAGCAGCTCCTCGCTTCTAGCGGACACCGGGGAGCTGTTTTTT. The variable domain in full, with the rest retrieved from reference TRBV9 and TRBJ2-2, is DSGVTQTPKHLITATGQRVTLRCSPRSGDLSVYWYQQSLDQGLQFLIQYYNGEERAKGNILERFSAQQFPDLHSELNLSSLELGDSALYFCASSSSLLADTGELFFGEGSRLTVL.

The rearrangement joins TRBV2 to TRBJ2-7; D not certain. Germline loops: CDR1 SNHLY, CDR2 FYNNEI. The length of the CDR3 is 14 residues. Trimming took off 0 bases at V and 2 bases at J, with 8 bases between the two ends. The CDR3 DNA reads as TGTGCCAGCAGTGAAGCGCTAGGACCCTACGAGCAGTACTTC. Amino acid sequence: CASSEALGPYEQYF.

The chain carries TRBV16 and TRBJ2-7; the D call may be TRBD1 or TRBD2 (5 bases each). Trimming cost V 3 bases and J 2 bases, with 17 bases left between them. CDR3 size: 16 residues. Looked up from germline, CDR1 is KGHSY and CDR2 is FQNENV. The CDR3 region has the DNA TGTGCCAGCAGCCACTTGGGGACCGAGAGTACCTACGAGCAGTACTTC. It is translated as CASSHLGTESTYEQYF.